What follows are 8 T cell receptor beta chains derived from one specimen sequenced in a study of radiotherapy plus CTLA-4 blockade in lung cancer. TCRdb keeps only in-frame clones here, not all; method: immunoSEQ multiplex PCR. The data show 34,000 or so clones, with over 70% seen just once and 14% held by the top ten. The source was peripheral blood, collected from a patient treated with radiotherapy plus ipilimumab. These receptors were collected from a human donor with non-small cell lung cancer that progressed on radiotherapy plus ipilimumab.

CDR3 protein: CASSLTESSYEQFF. As DNA, the CDR3 is TGCGCCAGCAGCTTGACCGAATCTAGCTATGAGCAGTTCTTC. The chain links TRBV5-1 to TRBJ2-1; D may be TRBD2 (5 bases). Trimming took off 1 base at V and 8 bases at J, with 13 bases between the two ends. Germline lookup yields CDR1 SGHRS and CDR2 YFSETQ. The CDR3 loop spans 14 amino acids. The full variable domain, with the rest looked up from reference TRBV5-1 and TRBJ2-1, is KAGVTQTPRYLIKTRGQQVTLSCSPISGHRSVSWYQQTPGQGLQFLFEYFSETQRNKGNFPGRFSGRQFSNSRSEMNVSTLELGDSALYLCASSLTESSYEQFFGPGTRLTVL.

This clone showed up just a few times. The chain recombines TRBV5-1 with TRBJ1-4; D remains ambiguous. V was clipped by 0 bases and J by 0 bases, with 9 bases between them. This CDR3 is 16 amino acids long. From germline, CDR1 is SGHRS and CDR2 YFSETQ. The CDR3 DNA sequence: TGCGCCAGCAGCTTGGACTCAGCAGCAACTAATGAAAAACTGTTTTTT. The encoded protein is CASSLDSAATNEKLFF.

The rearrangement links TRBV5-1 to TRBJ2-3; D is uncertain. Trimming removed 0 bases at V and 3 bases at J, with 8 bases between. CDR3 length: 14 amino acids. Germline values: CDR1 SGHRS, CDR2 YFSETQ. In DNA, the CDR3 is TGCGCCAGCAGCTTGGACCCACAAACAGATACGCAGTATTTT. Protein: CASSLDPQTDTQYF.

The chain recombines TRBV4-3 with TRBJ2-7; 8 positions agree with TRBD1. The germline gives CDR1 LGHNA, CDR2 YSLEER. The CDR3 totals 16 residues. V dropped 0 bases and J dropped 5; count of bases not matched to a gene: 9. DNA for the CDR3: TGCGCCAGCAGCCAAGATAGGTCCGGACAGGGCCACGAGCAGTACTTC. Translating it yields CASSQDRSGQGHEQYF.

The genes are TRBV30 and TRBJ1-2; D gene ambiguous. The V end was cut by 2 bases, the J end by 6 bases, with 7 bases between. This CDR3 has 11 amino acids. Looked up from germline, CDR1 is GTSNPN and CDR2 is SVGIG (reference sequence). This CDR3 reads CAWSWEDGYTF. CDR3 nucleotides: TGTGCCTGGAGTTGGGAGGATGGCTACACCTTC.

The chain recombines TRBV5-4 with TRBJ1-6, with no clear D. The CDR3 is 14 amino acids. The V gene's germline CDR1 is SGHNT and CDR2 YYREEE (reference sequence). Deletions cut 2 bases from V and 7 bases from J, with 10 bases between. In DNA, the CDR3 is TGTGCCAGCAGCTTTTTCGGACGGAATTCACCCCTCCACTTT. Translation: CASSFFGRNSPLHF.

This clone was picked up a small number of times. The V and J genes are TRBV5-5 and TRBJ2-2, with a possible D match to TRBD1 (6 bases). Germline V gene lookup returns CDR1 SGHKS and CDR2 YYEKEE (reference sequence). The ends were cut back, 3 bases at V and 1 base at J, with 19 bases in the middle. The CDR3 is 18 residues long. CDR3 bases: TGTGCCAGCAGCTCCCTGGAATCCGGGACACTGAACACCGGGGAGCTGTTTTTT. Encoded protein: CASSSLESGTLNTGELFF. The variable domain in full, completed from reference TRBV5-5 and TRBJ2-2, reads DAGVTQSPTHLIKTRGQQVTLRCSPISGHKSVSWYQQVLGQGPQFIFQYYEKEERGRGNFPDRFSARQFPNYSSELNVNALLLGDSALYLCASSSLESGTLNTGELFFGEGSRLTVL.

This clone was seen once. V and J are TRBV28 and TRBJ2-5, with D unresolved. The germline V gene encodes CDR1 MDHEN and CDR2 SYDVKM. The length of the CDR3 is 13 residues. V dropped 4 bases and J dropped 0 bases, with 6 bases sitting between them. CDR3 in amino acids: CASSSADQETQYF. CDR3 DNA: TGTGCCAGCAGTTCCGCGGACCAAGAGACCCAGTACTTC.